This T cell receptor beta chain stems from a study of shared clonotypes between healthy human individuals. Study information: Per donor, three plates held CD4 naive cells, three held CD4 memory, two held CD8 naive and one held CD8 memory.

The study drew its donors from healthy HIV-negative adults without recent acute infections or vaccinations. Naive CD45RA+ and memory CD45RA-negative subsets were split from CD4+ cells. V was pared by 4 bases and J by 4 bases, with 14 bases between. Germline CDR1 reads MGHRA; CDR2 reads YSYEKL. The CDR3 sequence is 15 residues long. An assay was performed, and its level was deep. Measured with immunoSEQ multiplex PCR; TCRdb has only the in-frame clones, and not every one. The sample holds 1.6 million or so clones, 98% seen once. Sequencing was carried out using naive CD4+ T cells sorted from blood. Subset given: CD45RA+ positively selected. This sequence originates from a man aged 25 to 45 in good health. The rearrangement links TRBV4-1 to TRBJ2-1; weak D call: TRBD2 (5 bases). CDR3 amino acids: CASSRLPRSYNEQFF. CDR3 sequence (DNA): TGCGCCAGCAGCCGACTACCCCGCTCTTACAATGAGCAGTTCTTC.